This is a list of T cell receptor beta chains from one sample in a study of T-cell reconstitution after alpha-beta-depleted transplantation in children. TCRdb itself ran the PCR reads through MiXCR, one entry per CDR3 protein. Of 700,000 to 850,000 distinct CDR3 sequences listed, 16% are singletons. Here the sequenced sample was PBMCs, mostly from graft donor cells, taken 360 days after TCRalphabeta/CD19-depleted stem cell transplant. Source of these receptors: a male patient younger than 18 who had a stem cell transplant for acute lymphoblastic leukemia, so the T cells may come from the graft donor. CDR3s include the opening cysteine and the closing phenylalanine or tryptophan.

TRBV29-1	TRBJ2-4	CSVEARLAKNIQYF
TRBV18	TRBJ1-5	CASSPYYSHQPQHF
TRBV9	TRBJ2-6	CASSPGLGPGANVLTF
TRBV7-6	TRBJ2-5	CASSPAGRVETQYF
TRBV6-1	TRBJ2-5	CAIKRQAFQETQYF
TRBV12-3/TRBV12-4	TRBJ2-3	CASSPPVGLGDTQYF
TRBV2	TRBJ2-1	CTSSSSLSGRNPYNEQFF
TRBV3-1	TRBJ2-7	CASSRRQHYEQYF
TRBV20-1	TRBJ2-3	CSAPDVAGALAQYF
TRBV15	TRBJ1-2	CATSRGQISNYGYTF
TRBV6-2/TRBV6-3	TRBJ1-1	CASSGTGGYTEAFF
TRBV6-1	TRBJ1-1	CASRGRTGVTEAFF
TRBV12-3/TRBV12-4	TRBJ2-1	CASTNIGAAYNEQFF
TRBV15	TRBJ1-5	CATSKSYDRGNQPQHF
TRBV5-1	TRBJ2-3	CASSLITRTDTQYF
TRBV14	TRBJ2-3	CASSRRQGTDTQYF
TRBV5-1	TRBJ2-7	CASRLGREYEQYF
TRBV9	TRBJ1-1	CASSVRVDRKNTEAFF
TRBV20-1	TRBJ2-5	CSAGLALQETQYF
TRBV29-1	TRBJ2-1	CSVTFDLIGGDEQFF
TRBV4-1	TRBJ2-7	CASSQKAGTSEIEQYF
TRBV5-1	TRBJ2-3	CASSFNGRSTDTQYF
TRBV5-1	TRBJ2-5	CASSLPLDVSLQETQYF
TRBV5-6	TRBJ2-3	CASSPEAADTQYF
TRBV5-5	TRBJ2-7	CASLGTGDARTYEQYF
TRBV7-6	TRBJ2-1	CASSRRYRLGGHNEQFF
TRBV9	TRBJ2-7	CASSISGSSYEQYF
TRBV5-1	TRBJ1-2	CASSLWTGEAYGYTF
TRBV4-1	TRBJ2-1	CASSQEAGPFASEQFF
TRBV5-1	TRBJ1-2	CASSLVGGSPNYGYTF
TRBV12-3/TRBV12-4	TRBJ1-2	CASSLRQWLKFGYGYTF
TRBV12-3/TRBV12-4	TRBJ2-1	CASSWPRGEQFF
TRBV27	TRBJ2-4	CASSFSRRKNIQYF
TRBV7-8	TRBJ2-2	CASSVRQGARGTGELFF
TRBV12-3/TRBV12-4	TRBJ2-1	CASSFDGTGDNEQFF
TRBV20-1	TRBJ2-7	CSASPTSGLSYEQYF
TRBV20-1	TRBJ2-7	CSAFRLAVSYEQYF
TRBV12-5	TRBJ2-6	CASVPSTGGISGANVLTF
TRBV4-2	TRBJ2-5	CASSQDGLAGVRGTQYF
TRBV19	TRBJ2-4	CASSMGERGLAKNIQYF
TRBV9	TRBJ2-5	CASSAAGAYQETQYF
TRBV5-4	TRBJ1-1	CASGQMGGREAFF
TRBV5-1	TRBJ2-3	CASRAGTAADTQYF